The present T cell receptor beta chain was sequenced within a study of CD8 T cells in Susac syndrome. Sequencing of TCR beta, carried out with a high-throughput approach, was applied to CD8+ and CD4+ T cells from the blood. As controls, healthy donors matched for age and sex were used. The CDR3 has 17 amino acids. The germline V and J ends were trimmed by 5 bases and 4 bases, with 18 bases remaining between them. The germline V gene encodes CDR1 LNHDA and CDR2 SQIVND (reference sequence). A quantity of about 0.5 to 1 ug RNA underwent reverse transcription using random hexamers. A multiplex approach, immunoSEQ multiplex PCR, amplified TCR beta CDR3 across 54 Vbeta and 13 Jbeta. TCRdb re-called the immunoSEQ multiplex PCR reads with MiXCR, one entry per CDR3 protein. The sample has 180,000 or so distinct CDR3 sequences, approximately 95% seen once.

The TCR sequence derives from a human donor in good health. The sequenced sample consisted of CD4+ T cells from PBMCs. V usage is TRBV19 and J usage is TRBJ2-6; D might be TRBD1 (6 bases). CDR3 region: CASSLGDILGGANVLTF. The DNA of the CDR3 is TGTGCCAGTAGTTTGGGGGACATCCTGGGAGGGGCCAACGTCCTGACTTTC.